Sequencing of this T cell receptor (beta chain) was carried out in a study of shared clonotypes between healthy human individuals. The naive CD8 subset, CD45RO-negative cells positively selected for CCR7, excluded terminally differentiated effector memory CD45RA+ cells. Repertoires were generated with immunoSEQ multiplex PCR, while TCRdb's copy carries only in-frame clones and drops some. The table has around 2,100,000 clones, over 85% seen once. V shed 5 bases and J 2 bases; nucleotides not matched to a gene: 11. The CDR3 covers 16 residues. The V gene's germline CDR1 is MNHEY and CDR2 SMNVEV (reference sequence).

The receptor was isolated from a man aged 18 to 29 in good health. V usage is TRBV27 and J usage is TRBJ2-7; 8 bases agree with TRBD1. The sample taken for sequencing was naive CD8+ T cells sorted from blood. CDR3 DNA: TGTGCCAGCAGTCACCAGCCGGGGGACAGGACCTACGAGCAGTACTTC. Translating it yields CASSHQPGDRTYEQYF.